These T cell receptor beta chains were read from a single sample in a study of blood T cell repertoires in COVID-19. TCRdb's copy holds only in-frame clones and misses some; the assay was immunoSEQ multiplex PCR. The repertoire holds some 300,000 clones, with 75% to 90% as singletons. The sequenced sample was peripheral blood. These receptor sequences come from a woman in her forties or fifties with COVID-19, enrolled during active disease. The conserved cysteine and the conserved F or W are not part of the CDR3 here. A row's size may be missing; if present it is once, few, many or a size class.

clone_size,cdr3_length,v_call,j_call,cdr3_aa
few,12,TRBV6-5,TRBJ1-6,ASSYDQGNSPLH
.,13,TRBV5-8,TRBJ2-3,ASSPGTGESDTQY
.,12,TRBV5-1,TRBJ2-7,ASRGGYGPYEQY
.,14,TRBV18,TRBJ2-1,ASSPWTSGSYNEQF
.,12,TRBV12-5,TRBJ1-3,ASGTGSSGNTIY
.,12,TRBV30,TRBJ1-1,AWSIGQGDTEAF
.,13,TRBV28,TRBJ2-7,ASSPGQLRSYEQY
few,11,TRBV30,TRBJ1-2,AWSDSMFSSYT
.,11,TRBV11-3,TRBJ2-7,ASSPGSTHEQY
.,13,TRBV6-4,TRBJ1-1,ASRPTWGQNTEAF
.,12,TRBV30,TRBJ2-4,AWQTSGTKNIQY
.,11,TRBV7-6,TRBJ2-1,ASSSGSYNEQF
.,13,TRBV7-2,TRBJ1-6,ASSTQGAIGSPLH
.,11,TRBV18,TRBJ1-1,ASSQGARTEAF
.,14,TRBV5-1,TRBJ2-3,ASSLEGTSRKDTQY
.,11,TRBV7-2,TRBJ1-1,ASSFSPTGEAF
.,11,TRBV30,TRBJ1-1,AWSVSGGTEAF
.,13,TRBV5-5,TRBJ2-7,ASSLSTGRHYEQY
.,11,TRBV30,TRBJ1-1,ACSGTGNTEAF
.,12,TRBV4-1,TRBJ2-5,ASSRQGARETQY
.,10,TRBV14,TRBJ2-7,ASSAQGYEQY
.,13,TRBV19,TRBJ2-2,ASSRLAGYTGELF
.,13,TRBV5-4,TRBJ1-1,ASSFPGTVATEAF
.,13,TRBV6-6,TRBJ1-6,ASSTRTGDNSPLH
.,15,TRBV19,TRBJ1-5,ASSDRDRTYSNQPQH
.,12,TRBV11-3,TRBJ2-2,ASSTLQGAGELF
once,14,TRBV5-1,TRBJ2-5,ASSPGLAGGRETQY
once,16,TRBV27,TRBJ1-2,ASSPAGSPMGPNYGYT
.,13,TRBV30,TRBJ2-7,AWSVGRTGDYEQY
few,10,TRBV19,TRBJ1-5,ASSRLSQPQH
.,8,TRBV19,TRBJ1-4,ASRVEKLF
.,13,TRBV27,TRBJ2-2,ASSLFSGGTGELF
.,12,TRBV18,TRBJ1-2,ASSPGAPNYGYT
.,11,TRBV24-1,TRBJ1-5,ATSGQGIQPQH
.,9,TRBV30,TRBJ2-1,AWGVADEQF
.,10,TRBV29-1,TRBJ2-2,SGRQGPGELF
.,12,TRBV5-4,TRBJ2-1,ASSSPSLTSGQF
.,14,TRBV5-4,TRBJ1-1,ASSLVGRGANTEAF
.,14,TRBV6-2/TRBV6-3,TRBJ2-5,ASSYSVGRGQETQY
.,11,TRBV7-3,TRBJ2-5,ASSPGSPGTQY
.,15,TRBV5-5,TRBJ1-2,ASSLTGLRGLDYGYT
.,14,TRBV21-1,TRBJ2-1,ASSFRTSCPYNEQF
few,14,TRBV5-4,TRBJ2-2,ASSKDGLGGTGELF
.,13,TRBV6-5,TRBJ1-1,ASRQGTGMNTEAF
.,12,TRBV19,TRBJ1-1,ASSIGQGNTEAF
.,12,TRBV5-1,TRBJ1-2,ASHPSTTNYGYT
.,11,TRBV11-2,TRBJ1-5,ASSLDQGQPQH
once,15,TRBV14,TRBJ2-7,ASSPPVAGGRANEQY
.,10,TRBV5-6,TRBJ2-1,ASSLTPGPWF
.,13,TRBV6-2/TRBV6-3,TRBJ1-4,ASSYPPGQVEKLF
.,9,TRBV20-1,TRBJ1-4,SAPQGVKLF
.,12,TRBV18,TRBJ2-1,ASSPPQLAGLQF
few,14,TRBV11-3,TRBJ2-3,ASSFGGSFGTDTQY
.,13,TRBV28,TRBJ2-7,ASSLTGQGRYEQY
.,10,TRBV6-1,TRBJ2-3,ASSEPRPAQY
.,12,TRBV29-1,TRBJ1-1,SVPLQGLNTEAF
.,11,TRBV10-3,TRBJ1-4,AARTATNEKLF
.,13,TRBV10-3,TRBJ2-7,AISYSGQGLYEQY
.,13,TRBV6-1,TRBJ1-2,ASSQGQTTNYGYT
.,11,TRBV18,TRBJ1-4,ASSPNRGEKLF